This T cell receptor beta chain was recovered during a study of neurological immune-mediated disorders. General study points: Private repertoires in all groups were suggested by the absence of shared CDR3 amino acid sequences among expanded clones across subjects.

As for this clonotype: What it binds is unknown.

The healthy controls volunteered at a blood bank in Maryland, USA. The V and J ends lost 10 bases and 2 bases respectively, with 20 bases between them. This CDR3 comprises 15 residues. Germline CDR1 and CDR2: SNHLY and FYNNEI. 5'RACE employing 10-nucleotide random UMIs yielded the cDNA. MiXCR, run by TCRdb on the 5' RACE reads, gives a single entry per CDR3 protein. Of over 25,000 distinct CDR3 sequences listed, 9.5% to 13% are singletons. The rearrangement joins TRBV2 to TRBJ2-5; D is undetermined. The source is a woman aged 55-70 years in good health. Sequencing input: PBMCs. CDR3 protein: CATTQLQYFQETQYF. CDR3 DNA sequence: TGTGCCACCACACAATTACAGTATTTTCAAGAGACCCAGTACTTC.